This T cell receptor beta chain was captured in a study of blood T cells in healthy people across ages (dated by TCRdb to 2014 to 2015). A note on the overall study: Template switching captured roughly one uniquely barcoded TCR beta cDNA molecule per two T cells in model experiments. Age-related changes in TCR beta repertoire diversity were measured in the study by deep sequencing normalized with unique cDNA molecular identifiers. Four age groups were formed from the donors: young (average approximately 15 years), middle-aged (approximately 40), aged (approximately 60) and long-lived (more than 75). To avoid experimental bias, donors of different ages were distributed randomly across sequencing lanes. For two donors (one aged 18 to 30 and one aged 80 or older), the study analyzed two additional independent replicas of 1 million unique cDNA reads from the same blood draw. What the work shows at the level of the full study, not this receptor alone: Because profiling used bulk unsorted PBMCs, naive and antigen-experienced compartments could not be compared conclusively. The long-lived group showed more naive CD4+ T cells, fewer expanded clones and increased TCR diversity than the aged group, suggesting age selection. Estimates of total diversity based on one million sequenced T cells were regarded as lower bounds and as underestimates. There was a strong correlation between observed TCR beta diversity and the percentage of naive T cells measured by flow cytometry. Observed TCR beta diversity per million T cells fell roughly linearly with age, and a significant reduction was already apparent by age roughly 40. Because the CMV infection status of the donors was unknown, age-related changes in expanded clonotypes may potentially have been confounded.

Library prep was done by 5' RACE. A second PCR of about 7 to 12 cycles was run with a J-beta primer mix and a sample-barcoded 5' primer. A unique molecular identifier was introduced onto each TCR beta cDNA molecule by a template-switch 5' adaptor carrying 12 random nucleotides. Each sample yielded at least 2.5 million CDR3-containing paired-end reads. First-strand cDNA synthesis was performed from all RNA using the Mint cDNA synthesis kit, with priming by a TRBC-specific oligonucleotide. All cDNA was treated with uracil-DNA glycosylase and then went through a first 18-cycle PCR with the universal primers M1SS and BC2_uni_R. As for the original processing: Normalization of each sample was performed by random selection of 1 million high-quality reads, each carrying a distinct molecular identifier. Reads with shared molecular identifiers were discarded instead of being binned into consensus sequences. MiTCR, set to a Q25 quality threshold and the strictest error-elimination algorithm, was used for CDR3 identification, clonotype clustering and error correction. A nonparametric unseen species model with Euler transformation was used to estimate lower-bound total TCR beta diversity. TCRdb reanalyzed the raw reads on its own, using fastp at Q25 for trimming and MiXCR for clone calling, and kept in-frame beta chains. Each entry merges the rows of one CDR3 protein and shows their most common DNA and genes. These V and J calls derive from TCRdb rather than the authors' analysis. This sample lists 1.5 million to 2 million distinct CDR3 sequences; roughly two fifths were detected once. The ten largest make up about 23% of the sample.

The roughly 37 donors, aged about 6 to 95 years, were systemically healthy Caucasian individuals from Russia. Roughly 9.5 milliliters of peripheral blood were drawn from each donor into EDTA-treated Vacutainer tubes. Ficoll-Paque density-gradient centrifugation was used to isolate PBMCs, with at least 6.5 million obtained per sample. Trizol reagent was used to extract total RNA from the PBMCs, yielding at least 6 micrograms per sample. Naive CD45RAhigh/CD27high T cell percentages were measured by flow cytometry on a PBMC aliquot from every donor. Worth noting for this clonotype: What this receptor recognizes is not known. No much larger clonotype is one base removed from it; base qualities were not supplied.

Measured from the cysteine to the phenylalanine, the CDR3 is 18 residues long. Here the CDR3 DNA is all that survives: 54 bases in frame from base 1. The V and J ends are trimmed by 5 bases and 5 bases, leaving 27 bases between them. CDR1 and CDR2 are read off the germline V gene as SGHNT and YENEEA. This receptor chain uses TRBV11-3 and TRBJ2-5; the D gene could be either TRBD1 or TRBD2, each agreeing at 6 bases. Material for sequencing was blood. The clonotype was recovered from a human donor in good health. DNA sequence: TGTGCCAGCAGCCGCCCCGACAGGAGGGGTCAGAATGTTGAGACCCAGTACTTC. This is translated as CASSRPDRRGQNVETQYF. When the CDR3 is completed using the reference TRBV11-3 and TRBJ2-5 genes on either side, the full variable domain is EAGVVQSPRYKIIEKKQPVAFWCNPISGHNTLYWYLQNLGQGPELLIRYENEEAVDDSQLPKDRFSAERLKGVDSTLKIQPAELGDSAVYLCASSRPDRRGQNVETQYFGPGTRLLVL.